These 27 T cell receptor beta chains were sequenced from one sample in a study of T cell changes during pregnancy in multiple sclerosis. Sequenced by immunoSEQ multiplex PCR; TCRdb stores in-frame clones only, minus some. Found here are 26,000 or so clones, more than 70% of them singletons; the top ten hold roughly 8%. The sequenced sample was CD8+ T cells from peripheral blood mononuclear cells, obtained in the second trimester of pregnancy. These receptors all stem from a female donor with multiple sclerosis, enrolled in a pregnancy study.

V gene TRBV7-9 combines with J gene TRBJ2-1; D ambiguous. The germline gives CDR1 SEHNR, CDR2 FQNEAQ (reference sequence). The CDR3 covers 11 residues. V was shortened by 4 bases and J by 5 bases, with 3 bases between the two germline ends. CDR3: CASSSNNEQFF. In DNA form, the CDR3 reads TGTGCCAGCAGCTCAAACAATGAGCAGTTCTTC.

This CDR3 is CAISPGQGKETQYF. The DNA for the CDR3 is TGTGCCATCAGCCCGGGACAGGGAAAGGAGACCCAGTACTTC. This chain joins TRBV10-3 and TRBJ2-5; 9 nucleotides align to TRBD1. V was clipped by 6 bases and J by 5 bases; unmatched bases: 7. Germline CDR1 reads ENHRY; CDR2 reads SYGVKD. The CDR3 spans 14 residues.

V gene TRBV15 combines with J gene TRBJ2-7; D possibly corresponds to TRBD2 (6 bases). With 3 bases removed from V and 5 bases from J, the gap between germline ends came to 20 bases. Germline values: CDR1 LNHNV, CDR2 YYDKDF (reference sequence). The CDR3 is 16 amino acids. CDR3 coding DNA: TGTGCCACCAGCAGTCACCAGGGACTCCGGAGCCACGAGCAGTACTTC. As protein: CATSSHQGLRSHEQYF.

The V and J genes are TRBV6-4 and TRBJ2-1, with 8 bases aligning to TRBD2. V lost 4 bases and J lost 3; bases outside the gene matches: 8. This CDR3 has 16 amino acids. The germline gives CDR1 MRHNA, CDR2 SNTAGT. Written as DNA, the CDR3 is TGTGCCAGCAGTGCCTCACGGGGGGGAGACTACAATGAGCAGTTCTTC. Its protein is CASSASRGGDYNEQFF.

The chain combines TRBV5-1 with TRBJ1-1; maybe TRBD1 (5 bases). From germline, CDR1 is SGHRS and CDR2 YFSETQ. The CDR3 has 13 amino acids. Deletions cut 5 bases from V and 4 bases from J, with 12 bases between. CDR3 protein: CASRSGTLTEAFF. The CDR3 DNA reads as TGCGCCAGCAGGTCCGGGACTCTCACTGAAGCTTTCTTT.

The chain employs TRBV9 and TRBJ2-1, with 7 positions matching TRBD1. Trimming at V came to 0 bases and at J to 3 bases, leaving 3 bases not matched to a gene. Germline V gives CDR1 SGDLS, CDR2 YYNGEE. The CDR3 is made up of 15 amino acids. CDR3 DNA: TGTGCCAGCAGCGTAGCGGGACAGATCTACAATGAGCAGTTCTTC. Residues: CASSVAGQIYNEQFF.

The chain joins TRBV5-6 to TRBJ2-6; possibly TRBD2 for D (5 bases). Deletions cut 1 base from V and 1 base from J, with 15 bases between. This CDR3 region has 18 residues. Germline values: CDR1 SGHDT, CDR2 YYEEEE. Here the CDR3 reads CASSLNWGEGSGANVLTF. The CDR3 DNA follows: TGTGCCAGCAGCTTGAACTGGGGTGAGGGTTCTGGGGCCAACGTCCTGACTTTC.

The rearrangement joins TRBV29-1 to TRBJ2-1; a possible D gene is TRBD1 (6 bases). V dropped 3 bases and J dropped 0 bases, with 12 bases sitting between them. The CDR3 is 15 amino acids. CDR1 and CDR2 from the germline V gene are SQVTM and ANQGSEA. CDR3 residues: CSVDRGLSSYNEQFF. Written as DNA, the CDR3 is TGCAGCGTTGATAGGGGGTTGAGCTCCTACAATGAGCAGTTCTTC.

The CDR3 DNA is TGTGCCAGCAGCCTCAAGATCCGAGGGGGCACTGAAGCTTTCTTT. As protein: CASSLKIRGGTEAFF. This rearrangement joins TRBV4-2 to TRBJ1-1, with TRBD1 as a possible D gene (6 bases). Germline loops: CDR1 LGHNA, CDR2 YNFKEQ. CDR3 length: 15 amino acids. Between the trimmed V and J ends, which lost 4 bases and 4 bases, there was a span of 16 bases.

CDR3 in amino acids: CASSITGEQFF. DNA of the CDR3: TGTGCCAGTAGTATAACGGGGGAACAGTTCTTC. V and J are TRBV19 and TRBJ2-1, with D tentatively TRBD2 (6 bases). Germline loops: CDR1 LNHDA, CDR2 SQIVND (reference sequence). The V gene lost 2 bases and the J gene lost 13 bases, with 9 bases spanning the gap. The CDR3 extends over 11 amino acids.

Points on this clone: The germline gene is not matched at one end of the junction; a read error may be the cause. The J gene is TRBJ2-1, the V gene TRBV5-4, with a tentative D call TRBD2 (6 bases). CDR3 size: 15 residues. In germline, CDR1 is SGHNT, CDR2 YYREEE (reference sequence). CDR3 nucleotide sequence: TGTGCCAGCAGCTTGAGCGGGCGGGGACTCAATGGGCAGTTCTTC. Translation: CASSLSGRGLNGQFF.

The gene calls are TRBV28 and TRBJ2-3, with D perhaps matching TRBD2 (6 bases). CDR1 is MDHEN, CDR2 SYDVKM, per germline. There are 14 residues in the CDR3. Trimming left V 3 bases short and J 3 bases short, with 10 bases between. CDR3 nucleotide sequence: TGTGCCAGCAGTTTTCTGGCGGGGACAGATACGCAGTATTTT. Amino acid sequence: CASSFLAGTDTQYF. The complete variable domain, with remaining parts taken from reference TRBV28 and TRBJ2-3, reads DVKVTQSSRYLVKRTGEKVFLECVQDMDHENMFWYRQDPGLGLRLIYFSYDVKMKEKGDIPEGYSVSREKKERFSLILESASTNQTSMYLCASSFLAGTDTQYFGPGTRLTVL.

As for this clone: The same CDR3 arises from other DNA sequences in this sample as well. CDR3 bases: TGTGCCTGGAGTCCCGGGGGAGGTGGCTACACCTTC. As protein: CAWSPGGGGYTF. This chain uses TRBV30 with TRBJ1-2; TRBD1 is a possible D gene (5 bases). CDR3 size: 12 residues. Per germline, CDR1 GTSNPN and CDR2 SVGIG (reference sequence). Trimming removed 2 bases from V and 7 bases from J, with 11 bases in between.

Note on this clone: A much larger clone lies one base from this, so it may be a read error. The chain combines TRBV14 with TRBJ2-7, with no clear D. The CDR3 is 13 amino acids. V dropped 3 bases and J dropped 0 bases, with 6 bases sitting between them. CDR1 and CDR2 (germline): SGHDN, FVKESK. The CDR3 nucleotides read TGTGCCAGCAGCCAGATTAGCTCCTACGAGCAGTACTTC. Translated: CASSQISSYEQYF.

This clone has more than one count but fewer than ten. The V call is TRBV7-8, the J call TRBJ1-1; 7 positions match TRBD1. Germline V CDR1 and CDR2: SGHVS, FQNEAQ. This CDR3 has 13 residues. The trim removed 5 bases at V and 4 bases at J, leaving 4 bases unmatched. CDR3 sequence (DNA): TGTGCCAGCAGCGGACAGGTTGGCACTGAAGCTTTCTTT. It yields the protein CASSGQVGTEAFF.

The chain has TRBV19 and TRBJ2-7, with D possibly matching TRBD1 (6 bases). CDR3 size: 14 residues. Trimming pared 5 bases from V and 0 bases from J, leaving 11 bases between. Germline CDR1 is LNHDA and CDR2 is SQIVND (reference sequence). CDR3 amino acids: CASSSWTDSYEQYF. CDR3 sequence (DNA): TGTGCCAGTAGTTCCTGGACAGACTCCTACGAGCAGTACTTC.

The chain has TRBV9 and TRBJ1-2; D is uncertain. V lost 0 bases and J lost 0, with 3 bases in between. This CDR3 region has 13 residues. The germline CDR1 and CDR2 sequences are SGDLS and YYNGEE. The CDR3 DNA sequence: TGTGCCAGCAGCGTAGTCGCTAACTATGGCTACACCTTC. Translated: CASSVVANYGYTF. Combining the CDR3 with reference TRBV9 and TRBJ1-2 gives the whole variable domain DSGVTQTPKHLITATGQRVTLRCSPRSGDLSVYWYQQSLDQGLQFLIQYYNGEERAKGNILERFSAQQFPDLHSELNLSSLELGDSALYFCASSVVANYGYTFGSGTRLTVV.

V gene TRBV2 combines with J gene TRBJ2-3, with 7 bases that match TRBD2. Germline V gives CDR1 SNHLY, CDR2 FYNNEI. The CDR3 contains 16 residues. The trim removed 2 bases at V and 0 bases at J, leaving 5 bases unmatched. The CDR3 region is CASSEIVGGSTDTQYF. The CDR3 DNA follows: TGTGCCAGCAGTGAAATCGTCGGGGGGAGCACAGATACGCAGTATTTT.

This chain joins TRBV4-2 and TRBJ2-1; 8 bases map to TRBD2. Germline V gene sequence: CDR1 LGHNA, CDR2 YNFKEQ. The CDR3 has 18 amino acids. The V gene end was trimmed by 1 base and the J gene end by 10 bases; junction bases not matched to a gene: 18. CDR3 sequence reads: CASSQALHLAGGLGEQFF. CDR3 coding DNA: TGTGCCAGCAGCCAAGCCCTCCATCTGGCGGGGGGCTTGGGAGAGCAGTTCTTC.

This chain's CDR3 is CASSLGGGGSLSYEQYF. The CDR3 nucleotides read TGCGCCAGCAGCTTGGGGGGTGGGGGCTCGTTGTCCTACGAGCAGTACTTC. This chain links TRBV5-1 with TRBJ2-7; possible D gene TRBD1, 6 bases. This CDR3 has 17 amino acids. V shed 0 bases and J shed 1 base, with 17 bases lying between them. The germline V gene encodes CDR1 SGHRS and CDR2 YFSETQ.

The CDR3 nucleotides read TGTGCCAGCAGCGGTGGACTAGCGGGGGGTTACTCCTACGAGCAGTACTTC. This translates into CASSGGLAGGYSYEQYF. The J gene is TRBJ2-7, the V gene TRBV7-8, with 14 positions matching TRBD2. Trimming took 5 bases from V and 0 from J; bases not matched to a gene: 6. Germline CDR1 reads SGHVS; CDR2 reads FQNEAQ. The CDR3 is 17 amino acids.

This clone has just one count. The genes are TRBV6-5 and TRBJ1-2, with 7 bases matching TRBD1. The CDR3 has 16 residues. J was trimmed by 7 bases and V by 4 bases; bases with no gene match: 15. CDR1 is MNHEY, CDR2 SVGAGI, per germline. CDR3 in amino acids: CASSSRIYRGLGGYTF. CDR3 DNA sequence: TGTGCCAGCAGTTCTAGGATTTACAGGGGACTCGGTGGCTACACCTTC.

This chain uses TRBV28 with TRBJ2-7, with 10 bases identical to TRBD2. CDR1 and CDR2 (germline): MDHEN, SYDVKM. This CDR3 contains 16 residues. V shed 3 bases and J 5 bases; nucleotides not matched to a gene: 10. CDR3 bases: TGTGCCAGCAGTTTCTTCCTACTAGCGGGGAAAAACGAGCAGTACTTC. Its translation: CASSFFLLAGKNEQYF.

Only one count was recorded for this clone. V gene TRBV27 combines with J gene TRBJ1-5; TRBD1 aligns across 9 bases. Germline V gives CDR1 MNHEY, CDR2 SMNVEV (reference sequence). This CDR3 has 16 amino acids. After removal of 2 bases from V and 2 bases from J, the junction contained 4 bases not matched to a gene. The CDR3 DNA follows: TGTGCCAGCAGTTTACGATGGACAGGGGGCAATCAGCCCCAGCATTTT. Amino acids: CASSLRWTGGNQPQHF.

Worth noting for this clone: Sequence at one end of the junction differs from germline and may be a read error. This chain connects TRBV7-8 to TRBJ1-1; D may be TRBD1 (5 bases). Looked up from germline, CDR1 is SGHVS and CDR2 is FQNEAQ. This CDR3 comprises 15 residues. CDR3 amino acids: CASSLARQLNTEAFF. The DNA of the CDR3 is TGTGCCAGCAGCCTAGCAAGACAGTTGAACACTGAAGCTTTCTTT.

The V and J genes are TRBV6-6 and TRBJ1-1, with no clear D. Trimming removed 2 bases at V and 0 bases at J, with 7 bases between. CDR1 and CDR2 (germline): MNHNY, SVGAGI (reference sequence). The CDR3 consists of 14 residues. CDR3 sequence reads: CASSYVSLNTEAFF. CDR3 in DNA: TGTGCCAGCAGTTACGTTAGCCTGAACACTGAAGCTTTCTTT.

This rearrangement joins TRBV18 to TRBJ2-1, with a tentative D call TRBD2 (6 bases). Germline CDR1 and CDR2: KGHSH and LQKENI. V gave up 2 bases and J gave up 4 bases, with 12 bases separating them. CDR3 length equals 15 residues. CDR3 sequence: CASSPYGGGYNEQFF. The CDR3 bases are TGTGCCAGCTCACCATACGGGGGAGGATACAATGAGCAGTTCTTC.